Listed below are T cell receptor beta chains from one sample, sequenced in a study of T cells in Graves' hyperthyroidism and ophthalmopathy. TCRdb fed the multiplex PCR reads into MiXCR, producing one record per CDR3 protein. The profile shows 400,000 to 600,000 distinct CDR3 sequences, about 16% of them singletons. The specimen was blood. These receptors were obtained from a woman in her 30s with Graves' ophthalmopathy. Both conserved end residues are part of each CDR3. The order of the fields is clone size, D gene, J gene, V gene, CDR3 protein, CDR3 DNA. D genes are given only for firm matches. For some rows the clone size is stated as once, few or many, or as a class when expanded; others skip it.

.,.,TRBJ2-1,TRBV28,CASSLVSQDEQFF,TGTGCCAGCAGTTTAGTTAGTCAGGATGAGCAGTTCTTC
many,TRBD1,TRBJ1-6,TRBV12-3/TRBV12-4,CASSLRTGDSPLHF,TGTGCCAGCAGTTTAAGGACAGGTGATTCACCCCTCCACTTT
many,.,TRBJ1-4,TRBV7-3,CASSLAGGPTNEKLFF,TGTGCCAGCAGCTTGGCCGGGGGTCCAACTAATGAAAAACTGTTTTTT
.,.,TRBJ2-1,TRBV12-5,CASALQGSGNEQFF,TGTGCTAGTGCCCTACAGGGAAGTGGCAATGAGCAGTTCTTC
.,.,TRBJ1-4,TRBV10-1,CANRNGNEKLFF,TGCGCCAACAGGAACGGTAATGAAAAACTGTTTTTT
few,TRBD2,TRBJ2-1,TRBV20-1,CSATGRGEQFF,TGCAGTGCTACCGGGAGGGGAGAGCAGTTCTTC
many,TRBD1,TRBJ1-5,TRBV7-2,CASSLTGLGNQPQHF,TGTGCCAGCAGCCTGACAGGGCTAGGCAATCAGCCCCAGCATTTT
many,.,TRBJ1-6,TRBV28,CASRTAGYENSPLHF,TGTGCCAGCAGGACTGCAGGGTATGAGAATTCACCCCTCCACTTT
.,TRBD1,TRBJ2-2,TRBV19,CASSDREKSRKLFF,TGTGCCAGTAGTGACAGGGAGAAATCCAGGAAGCTGTTTTTT
few,.,TRBJ2-7,TRBV4-3,CASSPDTVSYEQYF,TGCGCCAGCAGCCCCGACACAGTTTCCTACGAGCAGTACTTC
many,.,TRBJ1-2,TRBV3-1,CASSQVAGEDGYTF,TGTGCCAGCAGCCAAGTGGCAGGGGAAGATGGCTACACCTTC
.,.,TRBJ1-3,TRBV9,CASSVAGTQSGNTIYF,TGTGCCAGCAGCGTAGCAGGGACACAATCTGGAAACACCATATATTTT
many,.,TRBJ2-7,TRBV6-2/TRBV6-3,CAISSNRLYEQYF,TGTGCCATCTCGTCTAACAGGCTCTACGAGCAGTACTTC
few,.,TRBJ1-2,TRBV19,CASRPDSTNYGYTF,TGTGCCAGTAGACCGGACTCGACTAACTATGGCTACACCTTC
many,.,TRBJ2-1,TRBV20-1,CSATGTQLLDEQFF,TGCAGTGCGACCGGGACACAGCTTCTCGATGAGCAGTTCTTC
.,TRBD1,TRBJ1-1,TRBV25-1,CASQSRGSAFF,TGTGCCAGTCAGAGCAGGGGGTCGGCTTTCTTT
many,.,TRBJ2-7,TRBV7-9,CASSLVRGGAYEQYF,TGTGCCAGCAGCTTAGTCCGAGGAGGGGCCTACGAGCAGTACTTC
few,TRBD1,TRBJ2-7,TRBV24-1,CATSDPPGQGYEQYF,TGTGCCACCAGTGATCCCCCGGGACAGGGGTACGAGCAGTACTTC
.,.,TRBJ2-4,TRBV6-1,CASNRALAKNIQYF,TGTGCCTCCAACCGGGCCTTAGCCAAAAACATTCAGTACTTC
few,.,TRBJ2-1,TRBV6-2/TRBV6-3,CASSVSLIEDEQFF,TGTGCCAGCAGTGTAAGTTTGATAGAGGATGAGCAGTTCTTC
few,TRBD2,TRBJ2-3,TRBV5-1,CASSRGTSGITSTDTQYF,TGCGCCAGCAGCAGAGGGACTAGCGGAATAACTAGCACAGATACGCAGTATTTT
many,.,TRBJ1-4,TRBV7-2,CASSSLPRRGEKLFF,TGTGCCAGCAGCTCCTTGCCCCGGCGTGGTGAAAAACTGTTTTTT